The rows below give T cell receptor beta chains drawn from one sample of a study of blood T cell repertoires in COVID-19. Some clones are missing from TCRdb's copy, which holds only in-frame ones; the method was immunoSEQ multiplex PCR. The sample consists of about 86,000 clones, around 80% of them appearing once. The sample comprised peripheral blood. The receptors were sampled from a woman of 80 years or more with active or convalescent COVID-19. The CDR3 runs from the conserved cysteine through the conserved F or W. The order of the fields is clone size, J gene, D gene, V gene, CDR3 protein, CDR3 DNA. D genes are given only for firm matches. Clone size appears in some rows only: once, few, many, or a class for an expanded clone.

clone size: .
J gene: TRBJ1-5
D gene: .
V gene: TRBV5-8
CDR3 protein: CASSLSGSYSNQPQHF
CDR3 DNA: TGTGCCAGCAGCTTATCAGGGTCTTATAGCAATCAGCCCCAGCATTTT

clone size: few
J gene: TRBJ2-7
D gene: .
V gene: TRBV5-4
CDR3 protein: CASSLQGSYEQYF
CDR3 DNA: TGTGCCAGCAGCCTGCAGGGGTCCTACGAGCAGTACTTC

clone size: .
J gene: TRBJ1-1
D gene: .
V gene: TRBV6-6
CDR3 protein: CASSYWTMNTEAFF
CDR3 DNA: TGTGCCAGCAGTTATTGGACAATGAACACTGAAGCTTTCTTT

clone size: once
J gene: TRBJ2-3
D gene: TRBD1
V gene: TRBV28
CDR3 protein: CASRPRQGESTDTQYF
CDR3 DNA: TGTGCCAGCAGACCGCGACAGGGGGAAAGCACAGATACGCAGTATTTT

clone size: .
J gene: TRBJ2-3
D gene: TRBD2
V gene: TRBV29-1
CDR3 protein: CSLTSGTDTQYF
CDR3 DNA: TGCAGCCTTACTAGCGGCACAGATACGCAGTATTTT

clone size: .
J gene: TRBJ2-5
D gene: .
V gene: TRBV7-2
CDR3 protein: CASSSGTKETQYF
CDR3 DNA: TGTGCCAGCAGCTCCGGGACAAAAGAGACCCAGTACTTC

clone size: .
J gene: TRBJ1-4
D gene: .
V gene: TRBV19
CDR3 protein: CASSPRARVLNEKLFF
CDR3 DNA: TGTGCCAGTAGTCCTCGAGCCCGCGTACTCAATGAAAAACTGTTTTTT

clone size: .
J gene: TRBJ1-2
D gene: .
V gene: TRBV15
CDR3 protein: CATSRDLGSIGYTF
CDR3 DNA: TGTGCCACCAGCAGAGATCTCGGGAGTATTGGCTACACCTTC

clone size: .
J gene: TRBJ1-1
D gene: TRBD1
V gene: TRBV6-2/TRBV6-3
CDR3 protein: CASSYTTQGPNTEAFF
CDR3 DNA: TGTGCCAGCAGTTACACGACACAGGGGCCGAACACTGAAGCTTTCTTT

clone size: .
J gene: TRBJ2-7
D gene: .
V gene: TRBV20-1
CDR3 protein: CSASRTSTYEQYF
CDR3 DNA: TGCAGTGCAAGTAGGACTTCCACCTACGAGCAGTACTTC

clone size: .
J gene: TRBJ2-7
D gene: TRBD1
V gene: TRBV6-2/TRBV6-3
CDR3 protein: CASSYTGTGVDEQYF
CDR3 DNA: TGTGCCAGCAGTTATACCGGGACAGGGGTCGACGAGCAGTACTTC

clone size: .
J gene: TRBJ2-7
D gene: .
V gene: TRBV11-1
CDR3 protein: CASSLSRVGEQYF
CDR3 DNA: TGTGCCAGCAGCTTATCCAGGGTAGGGGAGCAGTACTTC

clone size: .
J gene: TRBJ2-7
D gene: TRBD2
V gene: TRBV3-1/TRBV3-2
CDR3 protein: CASSQLAGPVSYEQYF
CDR3 DNA: TGTGCCAGCAGCCAACTAGCGGGGCCCGTTTCCTACGAGCAGTACTTC

clone size: .
J gene: TRBJ2-7
D gene: .
V gene: TRBV7-2
CDR3 protein: CASSRDTVSGEQYF
CDR3 DNA: TGTGCCAGCAGCCGGGACACCGTGAGCGGCGAGCAGTACTTC

clone size: .
J gene: TRBJ2-1
D gene: .
V gene: TRBV4-3
CDR3 protein: CASSILGGQDEQFF
CDR3 DNA: TGCGCCAGCAGCATTCTCGGGGGGCAAGATGAGCAGTTCTTC

clone size: .
J gene: TRBJ1-1
D gene: .
V gene: TRBV27
CDR3 protein: CASRPSANTEAFF
CDR3 DNA: TGTGCCAGTAGGCCAAGCGCGAACACTGAAGCTTTCTTT

clone size: .
J gene: TRBJ1-2
D gene: TRBD1
V gene: TRBV10-2
CDR3 protein: CASSEGDRPLYGYTF
CDR3 DNA: TGCGCCAGCAGTGAGGGGGACAGGCCCTTGTATGGCTACACCTTC

clone size: .
J gene: TRBJ1-1
D gene: .
V gene: TRBV5-4
CDR3 protein: CASSQLLGTEAFF
CDR3 DNA: TGTGCCAGCAGCCAACTATTGGGCACTGAAGCTTTCTTT

clone size: .
J gene: TRBJ1-2
D gene: TRBD1
V gene: TRBV6-5
CDR3 protein: CASSYSRTGFLGGYTF
CDR3 DNA: TGTGCCAGCAGTTACTCAAGGACAGGGTTTTTAGGTGGCTACACCTTC

clone size: .
J gene: TRBJ2-1
D gene: TRBD2
V gene: TRBV11-3
CDR3 protein: CASSPQLAGGRDGEQFF
CDR3 DNA: TGTGCCAGCAGCCCACAACTAGCGGGAGGTAGGGACGGTGAGCAGTTCTTC

clone size: few
J gene: TRBJ1-5
D gene: .
V gene: TRBV2
CDR3 protein: CASTSTAYSNQPQHF
CDR3 DNA: TGTGCCAGCACTTCGACAGCTTATAGCAATCAGCCCCAGCATTTT

clone size: .
J gene: TRBJ1-2
D gene: .
V gene: TRBV6-5
CDR3 protein: CASRALKSYGYTF
CDR3 DNA: TGTGCCAGCAGGGCTCTTAAGTCCTATGGCTACACCTTC

clone size: few
J gene: TRBJ1-1
D gene: .
V gene: TRBV9
CDR3 protein: CASSVRANTEAFF
CDR3 DNA: TGTGCCAGCAGCGTTAGAGCGAACACTGAAGCTTTCTTT

clone size: .
J gene: TRBJ1-2
D gene: TRBD1
V gene: TRBV23-1
CDR3 protein: CASSPGRDRDHGYTF
CDR3 DNA: TGCGCCAGCAGTCCAGGCCGGGACAGGGATCATGGCTACACCTTC